The 14 T cell receptor beta chains below all came from one sample that was sequenced in a study of technical replicates of blood from a handful of donors. This table comes from immunoSEQ multiplex PCR, and its TCRdb copy is limited to in-frame clones, with some not included. The sample lists 98,000 or so clones; about 95% were seen once. The material sequenced was T cells isolated from PBMCs. Source of these receptors: a human donor in good health.

V usage is TRBV19 and J usage is TRBJ2-5; TRBD2 matches at 16 bases. V shed 5 bases and J 5 bases; nucleotides not matched to a gene: 11. The CDR3 length is 18 residues. Per germline, CDR1 LNHDA and CDR2 SQIVND (reference sequence). Here the CDR3 reads CASSFLGTSGGALETQYF. Here the CDR3 DNA reads TGTGCCAGTAGTTTCTTGGGGACTAGCGGGGGGGCTTTGGAGACCCAGTACTTC.

This clone was observed once. V is TRBV19 and J is TRBJ2-7, with TRBD2 identical over 12 bases. There are 18 residues in the CDR3. CDR1 and CDR2 (germline): LNHDA, SQIVND (reference sequence). After removal of 1 base from V and 4 bases from J, the junction contained 11 bases not matched to a gene. In DNA, the CDR3 is TGTGCCAGTAGTATAGTCATACTAGCGGGAGGTCAAGTTTACGAGCAGTACTTC. This codes for CASSIVILAGGQVYEQYF.

V gene TRBV10-3 combines with J gene TRBJ2-3; TRBD1 is a possible D gene (6 bases). CDR1 and CDR2 from the germline V gene are ENHRY and SYGVKD. Trimming stripped 3 bases from V and 4 bases from J, with 14 bases between. The CDR3 covers 15 residues. As DNA, the CDR3 is TGTGCCATCAGTGATAGCAGGGGTATGCCAGATACGCAGTATTTT. Its protein product is CAISDSRGMPDTQYF.

This chain uses TRBV18 with TRBJ1-5; D is ambiguous. Germline loops: CDR1 KGHSH, CDR2 LQKENI. V dropped 4 bases and J dropped 5 bases, with 9 bases sitting between them. The CDR3 spans 13 residues. Written as DNA, the CDR3 is TGTGCCAGCTCACAGGGCGGGGATCAGCCCCAGCATTTT. It translates to CASSQGGDQPQHF.

The chain is built from TRBV28 and TRBJ2-7; TRBD2 aligns across 12 bases. This CDR3 has 16 residues. Germline lookup yields CDR1 MDHEN and CDR2 SYDVKM. The junction had 5 bases not matched to a gene; V was cut back by 2 bases and J by 3 bases. The CDR3 sequence is CASSLRRLAGVYEQYF. DNA of the CDR3: TGTGCCAGCAGTTTAAGGCGACTAGCGGGAGTCTACGAGCAGTACTTC.

The chain recombines TRBV19 with TRBJ1-2, with D perhaps matching TRBD1 (6 bases). Trimming pared 11 bases from V and 13 bases from J, leaving 20 bases between. Germline assignment: CDR1 LNHDA and CDR2 SQIVND (reference sequence). CDR3 size: 11 residues. CDR3 sequence (DNA): TGTGCCGTATGGACAGCCCGACAAATCACCTTC. It codes for CAVWTARQITF.

The CDR3 DNA is TGTGCCAGTAGTATAGCCCCGGGGACAAACTATGGCTACACCTTC. Encoded protein: CASSIAPGTNYGYTF. The chain combines TRBV19 with TRBJ1-2; D might be TRBD1 (6 bases). The germline V and J ends were trimmed by 1 base and 2 bases, with 11 bases remaining between them. Germline V gene sequence: CDR1 LNHDA, CDR2 SQIVND (reference sequence). There are 15 residues in the CDR3.

The rearrangement uses TRBV19 and TRBJ1-5, with 7 bases fitting TRBD1. The V and J ends lost 5 bases and 6 bases, in that order; junction bases with no gene match: 10. This CDR3 contains 15 residues. Germline values: CDR1 LNHDA, CDR2 SQIVND (reference sequence). CDR3: CASSAEGAERQPQHF. In DNA form, the CDR3 reads TGTGCCAGTAGTGCCGAGGGGGCGGAACGTCAGCCCCAGCATTTT.

The chain is built from TRBV2 and TRBJ2-3; D possibly corresponds to TRBD2 (6 bases). Trimming shortened V by 5 bases and J by 2 bases, and 11 bases separated the two germline ends. The CDR3 runs 14 residues. Germline CDR1 SNHLY, CDR2 FYNNEI. This CDR3 is CASSWDSSTDTQYF. The CDR3 DNA is TGTGCCAGCAGTTGGGACTCCTCCACAGATACGCAGTATTTT.

This clone was seen a single time. The chain uses TRBV7-2 and TRBJ1-5, with no clear D. This CDR3 is built from 12 residues. Trimming took 0 bases from V and 9 from J, leaving 6 bases between them. In germline, CDR1 is SGHTA, CDR2 FQGNSA. DNA of the CDR3: TGTGCCAGCAGCTTAGCCTCCCGGCCCCAGCATTTT. Translating it yields CASSLASRPQHF.

The rearrangement uses TRBV7-9 and TRBJ2-7; TRBD1 agrees at 7 bases. Looked up from germline, CDR1 is SEHNR and CDR2 is FQNEAQ (reference sequence). CDR3 length: 13 residues. V lost 5 bases to trimming and J lost 3 bases; unmatched junction nucleotides: 4. The CDR3 region has the DNA TGTGCCAGCAGCCCAGGGGGATACTACGAGCAGTACTTC. It translates to CASSPGGYYEQYF. The full variable domain, with the rest looked up from reference TRBV7-9 and TRBJ2-7, is DTGVSQNPRHKITKRGQNVTFRCDPISEHNRLYWYRQTLGQGPEFLTYFQNEAQLEKSRLLSDRFSAERPKGSFSTLEIQRTEQGDSAMYLCASSPGGYYEQYFGPGTRLTVT.

This chain connects TRBV5-1 to TRBJ1-2; unclear D gene. The germline gives CDR1 SGHRS, CDR2 YFSETQ. V was clipped by 0 bases and J by 1 base, with 7 bases between them. The CDR3 runs 14 residues. Here the CDR3 DNA reads TGCGCCAGCAGCTTGGGACACCATAACTATGGCTACACCTTC. Translated: CASSLGHHNYGYTF.

The DNA of the CDR3 is TGCGCCAGCAGCCCAGGTTTCATGCAGGAACCCTACAATGAGCAGTTCTTC. Translation gives CASSPGFMQEPYNEQFF. The J gene is TRBJ2-1, the V gene TRBV4-1, with D unclear. Trimming removed 4 bases at V and 2 bases at J, with 18 bases between. CDR1 is MGHRA and CDR2 is YSYEKL in the germline V gene. The CDR3 totals 17 residues.

The chain couples TRBV13 to TRBJ2-1; 11 bases are shared with TRBD2. This CDR3 has 15 residues. Germline-derived CDR1 and CDR2 are PRHDT and FYEKMQ (reference sequence). The trim removed 5 bases at V and 5 bases at J, leaving 5 bases unmatched. The CDR3 DNA reads TGTGCCAGCAGCGAGGGACTAGCGGAAAACAATGAGCAGTTCTTC. Translating gives CASSEGLAENNEQFF.